A single sample gave rise to the 22 T cell receptor beta chains below, sequenced in a study of blood T cell repertoires in COVID-19. Sequenced by immunoSEQ multiplex PCR; TCRdb stores in-frame clones only, minus some. The top ten hold more than 1.4% of the sample, which has 390,000 or so clones, about nine tenths seen once. Sequences were obtained from peripheral blood. Receptors originate from a woman in her thirties with active or convalescent COVID-19.

The chain joins TRBV3-1 (or the pseudogene TRBV3-2) to TRBJ1-6; TRBD1 is a possible D gene (6 bases). V lost 0 bases to trimming and J lost 6 bases, with 15 bases between them. Germline V lookup: CDR1 LGHDT, CDR2 YNNKEL (reference sequence). The CDR3 is made up of 17 amino acids. This CDR3 reads CASSQEYRESPNSPLHF. The CDR3 nucleotides read TGTGCCAGCAGCCAAGAATACAGGGAGTCCCCTAATTCACCCCTCCACTTT.

This rearrangement joins TRBV19 to TRBJ1-4; a possible D gene is TRBD1 (6 bases). The CDR3 has 14 amino acids. Deletions cut 0 bases from V and 8 bases from J, with 10 bases between. CDR1 and CDR2 from the germline V gene are LNHDA and SQIVND (reference sequence). The CDR3 loop is CASSIDHGQEKLFF. The CDR3 DNA sequence: TGTGCCAGTAGTATAGATCATGGACAGGAAAAACTGTTTTTT.

The chain links TRBV4-1 to TRBJ2-7, with 8 nucleotides matching TRBD2. Germline values: CDR1 MGHRA, CDR2 YSYEKL. With 0 bases clipped from V and 1 base from J, the junction kept 14 bases outside the gene matches. The CDR3 runs to 19 residues. CDR3 nucleotide sequence: TGCGCCAGCAGCCAAGATCGGCCCCTTGGCGGGGGGCCGTCCTACGAGCAGTACTTC. It encodes CASSQDRPLGGGPSYEQYF.

The chain employs TRBV6-4 and TRBJ1-6; the D gene is possibly TRBD1 (6 bases). This CDR3 has 16 amino acids. Trimming took off 3 bases at V and 6 bases at J, with 15 bases between the two ends. The germline gives CDR1 MRHNA, CDR2 SNTAGT. The CDR3 DNA follows: TGTGCCAGCAGTGAAACTGGGACAAACTTTAATTCACCCCTCCACTTT. Protein sequence: CASSETGTNFNSPLHF.

The rearrangement uses TRBV11-2 and TRBJ2-7; D might be TRBD1 (6 bases). V was cut by 3 bases and J by 4 bases, with 16 bases left in between. The CDR3 runs to 15 residues. Germline CDR1 is SGHAT and CDR2 is FQNNGV. The CDR3 DNA reads TGTGCCAGCAGCTTGGGGGCTGAAATACTATACGAGCAGTACTTC. This codes for CASSLGAEILYEQYF.

In DNA, the CDR3 is TGTGCCAGCACCGGGGGCCGCTCCTACGAGCAGTACTTC. Residues: CASTGGRSYEQYF. The chain couples TRBV7-9 to TRBJ2-7; either TRBD1 or TRBD2 may fit D (6 bases each). In germline, CDR1 is SEHNR, CDR2 FQNEAQ (reference sequence). Trimming pared 7 bases from V and 0 bases from J, leaving 10 bases between. CDR3 length: 13 amino acids.

The V gene is TRBV3-1 (or the pseudogene TRBV3-2), the J gene TRBJ1-6, with TRBD1 identical over 8 bases. The CDR3 spans 16 residues. J lost 7 bases, V lost 4 bases, and 9 bases had no gene match. Per germline, CDR1 LGHDT and CDR2 YNNKEL (reference sequence). As DNA, the CDR3 is TGTGCCAGCAGCCCACCCGGGACAGGCTACAATTCACCCCTCCACTTT. Translating it yields CASSPPGTGYNSPLHF.

This chain uses TRBV4-2 with TRBJ1-3; 7 nucleotides match TRBD1. Germline V lookup: CDR1 LGHNA, CDR2 YNFKEQ. V was clipped by 1 base and J by 0 bases; unmatched bases: 6. CDR3 size: 17 residues. CDR3 coding DNA: TGTGCCAGCAGCCAAGGGGACAGATTGAGCTCTGGAAACACCATATATTTT. It codes for CASSQGDRLSSGNTIYF.

V gene TRBV7-8 combines with J gene TRBJ1-3, with 9 bases aligning to TRBD1. There are 17 residues in the CDR3. The germline gives CDR1 SGHVS, CDR2 FQNEAQ. V lost 4 bases to trimming and J lost 0 bases; unmatched junction nucleotides: 7. The CDR3 DNA follows: TGTGCCAGCAGCTCAACGACAGGGGGGCCCTCTGGAAACACCATATATTTT. It is translated as CASSSTTGGPSGNTIYF.

The rearrangement uses TRBV29-1 and TRBJ2-7; 9 positions agree with TRBD2. Germline V gives CDR1 SQVTM, CDR2 ANQGSEA. V gave up 3 bases and J gave up 6 bases; unmatched junction bases: 3. This CDR3 is 12 amino acids long. The CDR3 region has the DNA TGCAGCGTTGATTTGACTAGCGGCGAGCAGTACTTC. This translates into CSVDLTSGEQYF.

The rearrangement links TRBV5-4 to TRBJ1-2; 7 bases match TRBD1. The germline CDR1 and CDR2 sequences are SGHNT and YYREEE (reference sequence). The J segment lost 4 bases and the V segment lost 4 bases, leaving 7 bases of the junction unmatched. This CDR3 region has 14 residues. CDR3: CASSESQGPYGYTF. The CDR3 nucleotides are TGTGCCAGCAGCGAGTCACAGGGGCCCTATGGCTACACCTTC. The variable domain in full, with the rest retrieved from reference TRBV5-4 and TRBJ1-2, is ETGVTQSPTHLIKTRGQQVTLRCSSQSGHNTVSWYQQALGQGPQFIFQYYREEENGRGNFPPRFSGLQFPNYSSELNVNALELDDSALYLCASSESQGPYGYTFGSGTRLTVV.

This sequence joins TRBV5-1 and TRBJ2-4, with D tentatively TRBD1 (6 bases). The CDR3 runs to 15 residues. CDR1 is SGHRS, CDR2 YFSETQ, per germline. V shed 4 bases and J shed 9 bases, with 20 bases lying between them. The chain's CDR3 is CASSPVPGDVCIQYF. CDR3 sequence (DNA): TGCGCCAGCAGCCCGGTGCCAGGGGATGTTTGCATTCAGTACTTC.

This rearrangement joins TRBV7-9 to TRBJ1-2, with 7 nucleotides matching TRBD1. This CDR3 has 14 amino acids. Unmatched junction bases numbered 8, after V lost 4 bases and J lost 6 bases. CDR1 SEHNR and CDR2 FQNEAQ come from the germline V gene (reference sequence). CDR3 protein: CASSSGTAYHGYTF. Written as DNA, the CDR3 is TGTGCCAGCAGCTCCGGGACAGCTTACCATGGCTACACCTTC.

The chain links TRBV29-1 to TRBJ1-4; D is uncertain. The V gene's germline CDR1 is SQVTM and CDR2 ANQGSEA. CDR3 length: 13 amino acids. The CDR3 nucleotides read TGCAGGGATTATCCCAGGCCCCCTGAAAAACTGTTTTTT. It translates to CRDYPRPPEKLFF.

The rearrangement joins TRBV28 to TRBJ2-3; 9 bases line up with TRBD1. This CDR3 spans 15 amino acids. Germline V gives CDR1 MDHEN, CDR2 SYDVKM. Trimming took 6 bases from V and 2 from J; bases not matched to a gene: 6. CDR3 sequence: CASSPGTGLTDTQYF. For the CDR3, the DNA is TGTGCCAGCAGCCCCGGGACAGGGCTCACAGATACGCAGTATTTT.

This clone was counted a single time. V is TRBV21-1 and J is TRBJ2-5; TRBD2, the D gene given by the table, was not confirmed from the DNA. TRBV21-1 is a documented pseudogene. The CDR3 runs 16 residues. This CDR3 reads CASSKAGGEREETQYF. The DNA for the CDR3 is TGTGCCAGCAGCAAAGCGGGCGGGGAAAGAGAAGAGACCCAGTACTTC.

This clone was detected only once. The rearrangement uses TRBV29-1 and TRBJ2-4, with 9 bases that match TRBD1. V was clipped by 6 bases and J by 9 bases; unmatched bases: 6. CDR3 length equals 12 residues. Germline loops: CDR1 SQVTM, CDR2 ANQGSEA. This CDR3 is CSVETGGGIQYF. The CDR3 DNA reads TGCAGCGTAGAAACAGGGGGCGGCATTCAGTACTTC.

The chain uses TRBV19 and TRBJ1-2, with a tentative D call TRBD1 (6 bases). The CDR3 spans 13 residues. The germline V and J ends were trimmed by 3 bases and 7 bases, with 12 bases remaining between them. Germline CDR1 LNHDA, CDR2 SQIVND (reference sequence). This CDR3 reads CASSIFGGGGYTF. The CDR3 DNA reads TGTGCCAGTAGTATTTTTGGGGGCGGTGGCTACACCTTC.

The chain uses TRBV7-2 and TRBJ2-6, with a possible D match to TRBD1 (6 bases). Trimming removed 5 bases from V and 2 bases from J, with 19 bases in between. CDR1 is SGHTA and CDR2 is FQGNSA in the germline V gene. The CDR3 has 18 residues. CDR3 region: CASSPRAGAGAGANVLTF. The CDR3 DNA reads TGTGCCAGCAGCCCCAGGGCAGGGGCGGGTGCTGGGGCCAACGTCCTGACTTTC.

The rearrangement links TRBV24-1 to TRBJ1-1; TRBD1 agrees at 9 bases. This CDR3 spans 13 amino acids. V trimming: 10 bases; J trimming: 1 base; junction bases outside the gene matches: 3. CDR1 KGHDR and CDR2 SFDVKD come from the germline V gene. The CDR3 here is CATGTGTNTEAFF. In nucleotides, the CDR3 is TGTGCCACTGGGACAGGGACGAACACTGAAGCTTTCTTT.

This chain uses TRBV6-5 with TRBJ1-2, with D tentatively TRBD1 (6 bases). Trimming stripped 6 bases from V and 4 bases from J, with 9 bases between. This CDR3 contains 12 residues. Germline assignment: CDR1 MNHEY and CDR2 SVGAGI. CDR3 amino acids: CASRQGGYGYTF. In nucleotides, the CDR3 is TGTGCCAGCAGACAGGGCGGCTATGGCTACACCTTC.

This rearrangement joins TRBV7-2 to TRBJ1-1; D may be TRBD1 (6 bases). Deletions cut 7 bases from V and 0 bases from J, with 15 bases between. This CDR3 is built from 15 residues. Germline CDR1 is SGHTA and CDR2 is FQGNSA. CDR3 protein: CASTSDRTMNTEAFF. The CDR3 region has the DNA TGTGCCAGCACCTCCGACAGGACCATGAACACTGAAGCTTTCTTT.